This T cell receptor (beta chain) was sequenced for a study of blood T cell repertoires in COVID-19. Trimming left V 1 base short and J 6 bases short, with 15 bases between. The V gene's germline CDR1 is LNHDA and CDR2 SQIVND (reference sequence). The CDR3 sequence is 15 residues long. Repertoires were generated with immunoSEQ multiplex PCR, while TCRdb's copy carries only in-frame clones and drops some. The profile shows 85,000 to 95,000 clones, roughly 90% of them singletons. The receptor's source is an elderly woman with acute or convalescent COVID-19. The chain recombines TRBV19 with TRBJ1-2; D may be TRBD1 (5 bases). The sequencing sample was made of peripheral blood. The CDR3 DNA reads TGTGCCAGTAGTATAGGTGGGCAGGGCCGGGATGGCTACACCTTC. This sequence encodes CASSIGGQGRDGYTF.